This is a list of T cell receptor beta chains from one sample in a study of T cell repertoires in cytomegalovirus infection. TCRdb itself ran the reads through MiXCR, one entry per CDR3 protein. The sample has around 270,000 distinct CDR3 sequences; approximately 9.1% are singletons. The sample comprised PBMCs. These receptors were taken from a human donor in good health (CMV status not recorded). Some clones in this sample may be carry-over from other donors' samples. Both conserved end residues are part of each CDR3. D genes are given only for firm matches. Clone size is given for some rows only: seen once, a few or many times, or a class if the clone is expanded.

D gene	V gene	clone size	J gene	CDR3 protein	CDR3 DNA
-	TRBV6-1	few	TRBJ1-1	CASSYDRSGTEAFF	TGTGCCAGCAGTTACGACAGGAGCGGAACTGAAGCTTTCTTT
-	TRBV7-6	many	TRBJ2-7	CASSVRGVYEQYF	TGTGCCAGCAGCGTACGGGGAGTTTACGAGCAGTACTTC
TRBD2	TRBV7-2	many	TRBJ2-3	CASSLATSGGTHTQYF	TGTGCCAGCAGCTTAGCGACTAGCGGGGGGACCCATACGCAGTATTTT
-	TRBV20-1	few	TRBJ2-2	CSASPFGAGELFF	TGCAGTGCTAGTCCCTTCGGGGCCGGGGAGCTGTTTTTT
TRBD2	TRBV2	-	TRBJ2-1	CASSRTSTEQFF	TGTGCCAGCAGTCGGACTAGCACTGAGCAGTTCTTC
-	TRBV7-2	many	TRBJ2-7	CASSGGLDEQYF	TGTGCCAGCAGCGGGGGATTGGACGAGCAGTACTTC
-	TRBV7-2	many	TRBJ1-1	CASSSNPGHVNTEAFF	TGTGCCAGCAGCTCAAACCCGGGACACGTGAACACTGAAGCTTTCTTT
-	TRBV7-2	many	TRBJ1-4	CASSVRPGSDEKLFF	TGTGCCAGCAGCGTTAGGCCTGGGTCCGATGAAAAACTGTTTTTT
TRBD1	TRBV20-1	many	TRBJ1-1	CSARVQGARGTEAFF	TGCAGTGCTAGAGTGCAGGGGGCGCGGGGGACTGAAGCTTTCTTT
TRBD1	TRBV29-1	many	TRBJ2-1	CSVRTGGRNEQFF	TGCAGCGTTAGGACAGGGGGCAGAAATGAGCAGTTCTTC
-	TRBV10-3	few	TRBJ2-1	CAIREGTGENEQFF	TGTGCCATCCGGGAAGGGACGGGGGAAAATGAGCAGTTCTTC
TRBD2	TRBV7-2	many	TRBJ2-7	CASSFGTSREQYF	TGTGCCAGCAGCTTCGGGACTAGCCGCGAGCAGTACTTC
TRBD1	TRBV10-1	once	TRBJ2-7	CASSESRQGAHEQYF	TGCGCCAGCAGTGAGTCGAGGCAGGGGGCCCACGAGCAGTACTTC
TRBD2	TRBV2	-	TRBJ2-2	CASSETSGGGTGELFF	TGTGCCAGCAGTGAAACTAGCGGGGGAGGGACCGGGGAGCTGTTTTTT
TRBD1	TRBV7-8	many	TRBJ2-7	CASSSWTGAEQYF	TGTGCCAGCAGCTCCTGGACAGGCGCCGAGCAGTACTTC
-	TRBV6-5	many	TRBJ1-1	CASSFTGSEAFF	TGTGCCAGCAGTTTTACAGGGTCGGAAGCTTTCTTT
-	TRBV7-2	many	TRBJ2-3	CASSLGPRWSETDTQYF	TGTGCCAGCAGCTTAGGCCCTCGATGGAGTGAGACAGATACGCAGTATTTT
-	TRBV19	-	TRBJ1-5	CASIRTLGSNQPQHF	TGTGCCAGTATCCGGACGCTGGGGAGCAATCAGCCCCAGCATTTT
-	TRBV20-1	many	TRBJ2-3	CSARGSGSGKDTQYF	TGCAGTGCTAGAGGCTCCGGGAGTGGGAAAGATACGCAGTATTTT
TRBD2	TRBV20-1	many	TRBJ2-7	CSVSRREAAYEQYF	TGCAGTGTTTCGCGGCGGGAGGCGGCCTACGAGCAGTACTTC
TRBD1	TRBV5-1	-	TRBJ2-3	CASSLSGQVTDTQYF	TGCGCCAGCAGCTTGTCGGGACAGGTTACAGATACGCAGTATTTT
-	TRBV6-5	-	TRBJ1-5	CASRADRNQPQHF	TGTGCCAGCAGGGCGGACCGCAATCAGCCCCAGCATTTT
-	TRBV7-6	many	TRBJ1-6	CASSPRAPGSPLHF	TGTGCCAGCAGCCCAAGGGCGCCTGGTTCACCCCTCCACTTT
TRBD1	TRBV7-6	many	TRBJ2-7	CASSPHARTGSYEQYF	TGTGCCAGCAGCCCCCACGCGAGGACAGGGTCCTACGAGCAGTACTTC
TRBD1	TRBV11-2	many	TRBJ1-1	CASSSTGANTEAFF	TGTGCCAGCAGCTCCACAGGGGCCAACACTGAAGCTTTCTTT
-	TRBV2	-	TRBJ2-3	CASTKGPPPNTQYF	TGTGCCAGCACCAAGGGCCCTCCTCCAAATACGCAGTATTTT
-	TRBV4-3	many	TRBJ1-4	CASSQDTAGPGGRLFF	TGCGCCAGCAGCCAAGATACCGCAGGTCCGGGGGGGCGACTGTTTTTT
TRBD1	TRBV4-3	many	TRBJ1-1	CASSQDRGGQSNTEAFF	TGCGCCAGCAGCCAAGATAGGGGGGGACAGTCGAACACTGAAGCTTTCTTT
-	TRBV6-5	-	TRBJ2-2	CASSYWVTGNTGELFF	TGTGCCAGCAGTTATTGGGTGACGGGAAACACCGGGGAGCTGTTTTTT
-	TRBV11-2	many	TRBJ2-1	CASTDVPGGAEQFF	TGTGCCAGCACCGACGTGCCTGGAGGGGCAGAGCAGTTCTTC
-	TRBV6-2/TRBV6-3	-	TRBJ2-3	CATLGRVGVGDTQYF	TGTGCCACCCTCGGTAGGGTGGGAGTTGGAGATACGCAGTATTTT
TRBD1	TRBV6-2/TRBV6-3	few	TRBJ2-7	CASSYRRLLSGGGYEQYF	TGTGCCAGCAGTTACCGGAGGCTCCTTTCAGGGGGCGGCTACGAGCAGTACTTC
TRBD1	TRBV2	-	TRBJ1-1	CASEGTGALNTEAFF	TGTGCCAGTGAAGGGACAGGGGCCCTGAACACTGAAGCTTTCTTT
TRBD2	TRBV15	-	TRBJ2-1	CATRNGLAGSNEQFF	TGTGCCACCAGAAACGGACTAGCGGGATCAAATGAGCAGTTCTTC
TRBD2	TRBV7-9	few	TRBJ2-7	CASSPRSSGIGEQYF	TGTGCCAGCAGCCCCCGCAGTAGCGGGATTGGCGAGCAGTACTTC
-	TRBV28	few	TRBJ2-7	CASTLTPMKQYEQYF	TGTGCCAGCACATTGACCCCGATGAAGCAATACGAGCAGTACTTC
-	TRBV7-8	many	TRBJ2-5	CASSPRDGNLGLETQYF	TGTGCCAGCAGCCCAAGGGACGGAAATCTAGGGTTGGAGACCCAGTACTTC
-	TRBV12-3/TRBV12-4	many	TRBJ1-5	CASSFKSNSNQPQHF	TGTGCCAGCAGTTTTAAATCGAATAGCAATCAGCCCCAGCATTTT
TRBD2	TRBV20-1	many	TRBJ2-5	CSGSSASGEETQYF	TGCAGTGGGTCTTCGGCTAGCGGCGAAGAGACCCAGTACTTC
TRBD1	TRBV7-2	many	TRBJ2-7	CASSLATGRLYEQYF	TGTGCCAGCAGCTTAGCGACAGGGCGATTATACGAGCAGTACTTC
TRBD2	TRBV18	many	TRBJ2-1	CASSPALAGDAGQFF	TGTGCCAGCTCACCCGCTCTAGCGGGAGACGCCGGGCAGTTCTTC
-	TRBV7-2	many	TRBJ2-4	CASSLIVGPLAKNIQYF	TGTGCCAGCAGCTTAATCGTCGGTCCCTTAGCCAAAAACATTCAGTACTTC
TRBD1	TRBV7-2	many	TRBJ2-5	CASSPTAPGGAETQYF	TGTGCCAGCAGCCCGACTGCGCCAGGGGGAGCAGAGACCCAGTACTTC
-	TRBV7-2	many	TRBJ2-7	CASSLDLGNEQYF	TGTGCCAGCAGCTTAGACTTGGGAAACGAGCAGTACTTC
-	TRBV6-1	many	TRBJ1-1	CASSEIDRTNTEAFF	TGTGCCAGCAGTGAAATCGACAGGACGAACACTGAAGCTTTCTTT
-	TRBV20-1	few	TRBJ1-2	CSARDPRGRGYTF	TGCAGTGCTAGAGATCCCAGGGGACGTGGCTACACCTTC
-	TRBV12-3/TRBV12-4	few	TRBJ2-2	CASSGVRLQDTGELFF	TGTGCCAGCAGTGGAGTAAGGTTGCAGGACACCGGGGAGCTGTTTTTT